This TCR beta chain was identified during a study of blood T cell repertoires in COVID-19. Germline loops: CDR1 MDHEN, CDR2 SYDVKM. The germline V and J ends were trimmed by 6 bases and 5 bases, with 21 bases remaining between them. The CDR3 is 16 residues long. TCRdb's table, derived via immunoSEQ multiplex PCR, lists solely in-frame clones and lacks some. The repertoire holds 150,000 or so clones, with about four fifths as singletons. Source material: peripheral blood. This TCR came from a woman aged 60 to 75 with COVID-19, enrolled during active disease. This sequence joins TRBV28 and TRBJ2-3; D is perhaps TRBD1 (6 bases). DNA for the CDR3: TGTGCCAGCAGGGACTGGGGGCAGGGTGTAAGAGATACGCAGTATTTT. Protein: CASRDWGQGVRDTQYF.